Following are 22 T cell receptor beta chains from one sample sequenced in a study of blood T cell repertoires in COVID-19. Sequenced by immunoSEQ multiplex PCR; TCRdb stores in-frame clones only, minus some. Among 200,000 to 250,000 clones, approximately 80% were seen once, and the ten largest hold 9.7%. Specimen: peripheral blood. The receptors were sampled from a man over 45 with active or convalescent COVID-19.

In nucleotides, the CDR3 is TGTGCCAGCAGAACCGGACACCTCCAAGAGACCCAGTACTTC. Protein: CASRTGHLQETQYF. The chain employs TRBV11-2 and TRBJ2-5; possibly TRBD1 for D (5 bases). V gave up 6 bases and J gave up 1 base, with 12 bases separating them. The CDR3 runs 14 residues. The germline gives CDR1 SGHAT, CDR2 FQNNGV.

This chain uses TRBV19 with TRBJ2-1; no clear D gene. CDR3 length: 12 residues. Between the trimmed V and J ends, which lost 3 bases and 6 bases, there was a span of 6 bases. The V gene's germline CDR1 is LNHDA and CDR2 SQIVND (reference sequence). CDR3 in DNA: TGTGCCAGTAGTATCGGTCCCAATGAGCAGTTCTTC. It translates to CASSIGPNEQFF.

Written as DNA, the CDR3 is TGTGCCAGTAGTATAGAAAGGACTAGCGGGGATTTGAATGAGCAGTTCTTC. Residues: CASSIERTSGDLNEQFF. V gene TRBV19 combines with J gene TRBJ2-1; 12 nucleotides line up with TRBD2. V was pared by 0 bases and J by 7 bases, with 7 bases of the junction left unmatched. CDR3 length equals 17 residues. Germline CDR1 and CDR2: LNHDA and SQIVND (reference sequence).

The V and J genes are TRBV28 and TRBJ1-5; the D gene is possibly TRBD1 (6 bases). Looked up from germline, CDR1 is MDHEN and CDR2 is SYDVKM. The CDR3 length is 14 residues. Trimming removed 6 bases from V and 4 bases from J, with 13 bases in between. This CDR3 is CASRAGTQNQPQHF. The CDR3 nucleotides read TGTGCCAGCAGGGCCGGGACACAAAATCAGCCCCAGCATTTT.

The chain carries TRBV7-9 and TRBJ2-7; 7 nucleotides line up with TRBD1. This CDR3 is built from 15 residues. Unmatched junction bases numbered 13, after V lost 4 bases and J lost 7 bases. Germline V gives CDR1 SEHNR, CDR2 FQNEAQ (reference sequence). CDR3 bases: TGTGCCAGCAGCTCCCCGTCACAGGGGTTGGGGGAGCAGTACTTC. It specifies CASSSPSQGLGEQYF.

V gene TRBV9 combines with J gene TRBJ1-2; a possible D gene is TRBD1 (6 bases). V lost 4 bases and J 6 bases, leaving 16 bases between the germline ends. The CDR3 sequence is 14 residues long. CDR1 is SGDLS, CDR2 YYNGEE, per germline. DNA for the CDR3: TGTGCCAGCAGCACTCAGAGGGGGTATGATGGCTACACCTTC. It specifies CASSTQRGYDGYTF.

The gene calls are TRBV11-2 and TRBJ1-1; D may be TRBD1 (6 bases). The CDR3 is 14 residues long. In germline, CDR1 is SGHAT, CDR2 FQNNGV. V gave up 5 bases and J gave up 5 bases, with 15 bases separating them. CDR3 nucleotides: TGTGCCAGCAGCACTTTACGGGGGGCGACTGAAGCTTTCTTT. This sequence encodes CASSTLRGATEAFF. The full variable domain, its missing parts supplied by reference TRBV11-2 and TRBJ1-1, is EAGVAQSPRYKIIEKRQSVAFWCNPISGHATLYWYQQILGQGPKLLIQFQNNGVVDDSQLPKDRFSAERLKGVDSTLKIQPAKLEDSAVYLCASSTLRGATEAFFGQGTRLTVV.

This clone was detected many times. This chain links TRBV7-8 with TRBJ2-1; TRBD2 aligns across 12 bases. J was trimmed by 0 bases and V by 7 bases; bases with no gene match: 7. CDR3 length: 17 amino acids. Germline values: CDR1 SGHVS, CDR2 FQNEAQ. CDR3 nucleotide sequence: TGTGCCAGCATGGGACTAGCGGGCCTAAGCTCCTACAATGAGCAGTTCTTC. Its translation is CASMGLAGLSSYNEQFF.

This clone was observed a handful of times. The V call is TRBV7-3, the J call TRBJ1-2; D unclear. V lost 5 bases to trimming and J lost 6 bases, with 13 bases between them. The CDR3 length is 13 residues. The V gene's germline CDR1 is SGHTA and CDR2 FQGTGA. CDR3 sequence reads: CASSSGPENGYTF. The CDR3 coding sequence is TGTGCCAGCAGCAGCGGACCCGAGAATGGCTACACCTTC.

This rearrangement joins TRBV5-1 to TRBJ1-6, with 7 bases lining up with TRBD1. Looked up from germline, CDR1 is SGHRS and CDR2 is YFSETQ. This CDR3 region has 13 residues. After removal of 8 bases from V and 6 bases from J, the junction contained 5 bases not matched to a gene. As DNA, the CDR3 is TGCGCCAGTTCGGGACAGCTTAATTCACCCCTCCACTTT. It encodes CASSGQLNSPLHF.

V is TRBV2 and J is TRBJ1-6, with D perhaps matching TRBD1 (6 bases). The length of the CDR3 is 13 residues. Trimming took 7 bases from V and 7 from J, leaving 11 bases between them. Germline V gene lookup returns CDR1 SNHLY and CDR2 FYNNEI. The DNA of the CDR3 is TGTGCCAGCAACAGGGAAACCAATTCACCCCTCCACTTT. This sequence encodes CASNRETNSPLHF.

This chain connects TRBV27 to TRBJ2-1, with D maybe TRBD1 (5 bases). The CDR3 runs 16 residues. The germline V gene has CDR1 MNHEY and CDR2 SMNVEV (reference sequence). V was cut by 5 bases and J by 3 bases, with 17 bases left in between. The CDR3 region is CASSAWRQSVYNEQFF. The CDR3 coding sequence is TGTGCCAGCAGTGCCTGGAGACAGTCCGTCTACAATGAGCAGTTCTTC.

This clone occurred a few times. This chain connects TRBV6-5 to TRBJ1-1, with TRBD1 identical over 8 bases. Looked up from germline, CDR1 is MNHEY and CDR2 is SVGAGI. V lost 3 bases and J lost 4; bases outside the gene matches: 4. The CDR3 spans 14 residues. The DNA for the CDR3 is TGTGCCAGCAGTTATCAGGGGGCGGGCACTGAAGCTTTCTTT. It translates to CASSYQGAGTEAFF.

The chain carries TRBV3-1 (or the pseudogene TRBV3-2) and TRBJ1-5, with D unclear. The ends were cut back, 0 bases at V and 4 bases at J, with 4 bases in the middle. The CDR3 contains 13 residues. The germline gives CDR1 LGHDT, CDR2 YNNKEL (reference sequence). The CDR3 loop is CASSQDLNQPQHF. The CDR3 bases are TGTGCCAGCAGCCAAGATCTAAATCAGCCCCAGCATTTT.

This clone was seen a handful of times. The chain uses TRBV30 and TRBJ1-6; no firm D call. From germline, CDR1 is GTSNPN and CDR2 SVGIG (reference sequence). The CDR3 length is 12 residues. Trimming shortened V by 0 bases and J by 7 bases, and 4 bases separated the two germline ends. This CDR3 is CAWSVQNSPLHF. Here the CDR3 DNA reads TGTGCCTGGAGTGTACAAAATTCACCCCTCCACTTT.

The chain is built from TRBV28 and TRBJ1-1; 7 positions agree with TRBD1. Germline V lookup: CDR1 MDHEN, CDR2 SYDVKM. V lost 2 bases and J lost 8; bases outside the gene matches: 2. This CDR3 spans 12 amino acids. CDR3 sequence (DNA): TGTGCCAGCAGTTTAGTGACAGGGGAAGCTTTCTTT. It codes for CASSLVTGEAFF.

The gene calls are TRBV9 and TRBJ2-1; TRBD1 might be the D (6 bases). This CDR3 is built from 14 residues. Germline-derived CDR1 and CDR2 are SGDLS and YYNGEE. V gave up 1 base and J gave up 8 bases, with 13 bases separating them. The DNA for the CDR3 is TGTGCCAGCAGCGTATGGGACAACGGGGATGAGCAGTTCTTC. It encodes CASSVWDNGDEQFF.

This chain joins TRBV27 and TRBJ2-7; 10 positions match TRBD1. CDR1 and CDR2 from the germline V gene are MNHEY and SMNVEV (reference sequence). The CDR3 extends over 13 amino acids. Trimming at V came to 6 bases and at J to 6 bases, leaving 5 bases not matched to a gene. DNA of the CDR3: TGTGCCAGCAGCGGACAGGGGGAGGGCGAGCAGTACTTC. This translates into CASSGQGEGEQYF.

A few counts support this clone. The J gene is TRBJ2-7, the V gene TRBV28; the match to TRBD2 covers 11 bases. V was pared by 6 bases and J by 2 bases, with 6 bases of the junction left unmatched. The germline CDR1 and CDR2 sequences are MDHEN and SYDVKM. The CDR3 loop spans 15 amino acids. The CDR3 sequence: CASSSKTSGTYEQYF. The CDR3 nucleotides are TGTGCCAGCAGCTCCAAGACTAGCGGGACCTACGAGCAGTACTTC.

In DNA, the CDR3 is TGCGCCAGCAGCAAGCATACGGGACAGGGGGCAACAGATACGCAGTATTTT. Translating gives CASSKHTGQGATDTQYF. J is TRBJ2-3 and V is TRBV5-1; 12 nucleotides line up with TRBD1. With 4 bases clipped from V and 3 bases from J, the junction kept 9 bases outside the gene matches. Germline V gene data show CDR1 as SGHRS and CDR2 as YFSETQ. The CDR3 extends over 17 amino acids. Full variable domain (rest looked up from reference TRBV5-1 and TRBJ2-3): KAGVTQTPRYLIKTRGQQVTLSCSPISGHRSVSWYQQTPGQGLQFLFEYFSETQRNKGNFPGRFSGRQFSNSRSEMNVSTLELGDSALYLCASSKHTGQGATDTQYFGPGTRLTVL.

This chain links TRBV7-8 with TRBJ1-2; no clear D. Looked up from germline, CDR1 is SGHVS and CDR2 is FQNEAQ. V was cut by 1 base and J by 4 bases, with 7 bases left in between. The CDR3 runs to 13 residues. The CDR3 spells CASSLVGPYGYTF. The CDR3 DNA reads as TGTGCCAGCAGCTTAGTGGGCCCCTATGGCTACACCTTC.

J is TRBJ1-2 and V is TRBV9; 8 bases align to TRBD1. Germline V CDR1 and CDR2: SGDLS, YYNGEE. The V gene end was trimmed by 2 bases and the J gene end by 8 bases; junction bases not matched to a gene: 2. The CDR3 extends over 12 amino acids. The chain's CDR3 is CASSVDRGGYTF. The CDR3, as DNA: TGTGCCAGCAGCGTCGACAGGGGAGGCTACACCTTC.